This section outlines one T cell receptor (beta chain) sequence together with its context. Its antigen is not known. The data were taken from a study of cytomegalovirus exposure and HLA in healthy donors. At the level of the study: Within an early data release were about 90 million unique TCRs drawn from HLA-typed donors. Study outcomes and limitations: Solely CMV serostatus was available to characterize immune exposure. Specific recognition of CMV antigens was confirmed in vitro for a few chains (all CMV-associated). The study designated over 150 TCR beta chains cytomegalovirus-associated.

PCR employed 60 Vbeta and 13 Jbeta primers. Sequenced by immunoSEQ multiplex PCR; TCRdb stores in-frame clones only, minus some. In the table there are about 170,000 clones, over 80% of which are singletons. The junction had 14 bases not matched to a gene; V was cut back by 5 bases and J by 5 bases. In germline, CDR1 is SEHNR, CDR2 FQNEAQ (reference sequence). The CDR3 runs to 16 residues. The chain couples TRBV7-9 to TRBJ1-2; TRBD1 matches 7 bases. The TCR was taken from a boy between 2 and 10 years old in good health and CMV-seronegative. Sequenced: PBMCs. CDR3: CASSPPDREVGYGYTF. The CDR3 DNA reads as TGTGCCAGCAGCCCGCCAGACAGGGAAGTTGGGTATGGCTACACCTTC.